The 27 T cell receptor beta chains below all came from one sample that was sequenced in a study of radiotherapy plus CTLA-4 blockade in lung cancer. Data came from immunoSEQ multiplex PCR; TCRdb stores just in-frame clones and leaves some out. The repertoire has tens of thousands of clones, 63% of them found once; the top ten carry approximately 18%. Material: peripheral blood, obtained from a patient treated with radiotherapy plus ipilimumab. The receptor set was obtained from a human donor with non-small cell lung cancer who had a partial response to radiotherapy plus ipilimumab.

The chain carries TRBV7-2 and TRBJ1-3; no clear D. The germline V gene encodes CDR1 SGHTA and CDR2 FQGNSA. The CDR3 is 16 amino acids. Trimming took 3 bases from V and 2 from J, leaving 14 bases between them. The CDR3 reads CASSFVTPRPGNTIYF. The CDR3 nucleotides read TGTGCCAGCAGCTTTGTCACACCTAGGCCTGGAAACACCATATATTTT.

The chain joins TRBV18 to TRBJ2-6; the D gene is possibly TRBD2 (6 bases). CDR3 size: 18 residues. Trimming cost V 6 bases and J 2 bases, with 20 bases left between them. CDR1 is KGHSH and CDR2 is LQKENI in the germline V gene. The CDR3 coding sequence is TGTGCCAGCTCCCCCCCCGGAGGGTACAGCACTGGGGCCAACGTCCTGACTTTC. This codes for CASSPPGGYSTGANVLTF.

V usage is TRBV5-1 and J usage is TRBJ1-1; tentative D call: TRBD1 (6 bases). V lost 4 bases and J lost 3, with 16 bases in between. The length of the CDR3 is 15 residues. Germline assignment: CDR1 SGHRS and CDR2 YFSETQ. The CDR3 spells CASSPLQGKHTEAFF. CDR3 bases: TGCGCCAGCAGCCCACTACAGGGTAAGCACACTGAAGCTTTCTTT.

This clone was picked up a small number of times. J is TRBJ2-5 and V is TRBV29-1; unclear D gene. CDR3 length equals 12 residues. CDR1 and CDR2 (germline): SQVTM, ANQGSEA. Trimming stripped 3 bases from V and 1 base from J, with 6 bases between. The DNA of the CDR3 is TGCAGCGTTGAGGTCAGCCAAGAGACCCAGTACTTC. This gives the protein CSVEVSQETQYF.

The chain employs TRBV5-5 and TRBJ1-1; D is possibly TRBD1 (5 bases). The V and J ends lost 0 bases and 0 bases respectively, with 6 bases between them. CDR1 SGHKS and CDR2 YYEKEE come from the germline V gene (reference sequence). This CDR3 spans 14 amino acids. In DNA, the CDR3 is TGTGCCAGCAGCTTGGACAGGTTGAACACTGAAGCTTTCTTT. Translation gives CASSLDRLNTEAFF.

The chain is built from TRBV29-1 and TRBJ1-2; possible D gene TRBD1, 6 bases. The CDR3 is 13 residues long. Looked up from germline, CDR1 is SQVTM and CDR2 is ANQGSEA. The germline V and J ends were trimmed by 7 bases and 4 bases, with 16 bases remaining between them. The CDR3 sequence is CSGFEDSTYGYTF. CDR3 in DNA: TGCAGCGGTTTTGAGGACAGCACCTATGGCTACACCTTC. The variable domain in full, completed from reference TRBV29-1 and TRBJ1-2, reads SAVISQKPSRDICQRGTSLTIQCQVDSQVTMMFWYRQQPGQSLTLIATANQGSEATYESGFVIDKFPISRPNLTFSTLTVSNMSPEDSSIYLCSGFEDSTYGYTFGSGTRLTVV.

The rearrangement joins TRBV6-5 to TRBJ2-7; no definite D call. V lost 4 bases to trimming and J lost 7 bases, with 8 bases between them. The CDR3 covers 11 residues. Per germline, CDR1 MNHEY and CDR2 SVGAGI. The CDR3 sequence is CASSFLTEQYF. In DNA, the CDR3 is TGTGCCAGCAGTTTCCTGACAGAGCAGTACTTC.

V and J are TRBV6-5 and TRBJ2-3, with 8 bases that match TRBD2. This CDR3 is 16 amino acids long. The V segment lost 2 bases and the J segment 6 bases; nucleotides outside the gene matches: 10. Looked up from germline, CDR1 is MNHEY and CDR2 is SVGAGI. CDR3 sequence (DNA): TGTGCCAGCAGTTACGGTCCCGGGGGGGCCCCGGATACGCAGTATTTT. Amino acids: CASSYGPGGAPDTQYF.

The chain couples TRBV4-3 to TRBJ2-7; 11 bases match TRBD2. Germline CDR1 is LGHNA and CDR2 is YSLEER. Trimming cost V 0 bases and J 3 bases; bases outside gene matches: 1. This CDR3 has 15 amino acids. CDR3 sequence (DNA): TGCGCCAGCAGCCAAGATCTAGCGGGGGGCTACGAGCAGTACTTC. It yields the protein CASSQDLAGGYEQYF.

J is TRBJ1-4 and V is TRBV6-1; TRBD1 is a possible D gene (6 bases). V shed 9 bases and J shed 10 bases, with 15 bases lying between them. CDR3 size: 12 residues. Germline-derived CDR1 and CDR2 are MNHNS and SASEGT. This CDR3 reads CARGGDTPKLFF. The DNA for the CDR3 is TGTGCCAGGGGGGGGGACACCCCAAAACTGTTTTTT.

V is TRBV19 and J is TRBJ1-2; no firm D call. Germline assignment: CDR1 LNHDA and CDR2 SQIVND (reference sequence). The CDR3 consists of 12 residues. V was clipped by 8 bases and J by 4 bases, with 11 bases between them. The CDR3 here is CASQTYPYGYTF. The CDR3 bases are TGTGCCAGTCAAACTTACCCCTATGGCTACACCTTC.

The chain joins TRBV5-5 to TRBJ2-1; 14 positions match TRBD2. The germline CDR1 and CDR2 sequences are SGHKS and YYEKEE (reference sequence). The junction had 3 bases not matched to a gene; V was cut back by 4 bases and J by 0 bases. The CDR3 is 17 residues long. The CDR3 DNA sequence: TGTGCCAGCAGCCCGGGACTAGCGGGAGTCTCCTACAATGAGCAGTTCTTC. This encodes CASSPGLAGVSYNEQFF.

The chain employs TRBV4-1 and TRBJ2-3; 9 nucleotides line up with TRBD2. CDR3 length: 15 residues. Germline V gives CDR1 MGHRA, CDR2 YSYEKL. V lost 5 bases and J lost 3; bases outside the gene matches: 6. The CDR3 bases are TGCGCCAGCAGCGGTGCTAGCGGGGTTACAGATACGCAGTATTTT. Translated: CASSGASGVTDTQYF.

This clone was recorded a few times. The chain's CDR3 is CASSIIGTGAEKLFF. The CDR3 nucleotides are TGTGCCAGTAGTATCATAGGGACAGGAGCAGAAAAACTGTTTTTT. The gene calls are TRBV19 and TRBJ1-4; 8 bases line up with TRBD1. This CDR3 region has 15 residues. Germline loops: CDR1 LNHDA, CDR2 SQIVND (reference sequence). Trimming cost V 3 bases and J 8 bases; bases outside gene matches: 8.

This clone is medium-sized in the sample. The chain links TRBV7-2 to TRBJ2-7; a weak D match, TRBD2 (7 bases). V was trimmed by 6 bases and J by 3 bases, leaving 21 bases between them. There are 16 residues in the CDR3. CDR1 and CDR2 (germline): SGHTA, FQGNSA. The CDR3 here is CASSFARGRGNYEQYF. In DNA form, the CDR3 reads TGTGCCAGCAGTTTCGCGAGGGGGAGGGGGAACTACGAGCAGTACTTC.

V is TRBV11-2 and J is TRBJ2-7; 9 positions match TRBD1. V gave up 5 bases and J gave up 3 bases; unmatched junction bases: 17. From germline, CDR1 is SGHAT and CDR2 FQNNGV. This CDR3 has 18 amino acids. CDR3 sequence (DNA): TGTGCCAGCAGCACCCGGACAGGGGACCAACTAATCCACTACGAGCAGTACTTC. Protein: CASSTRTGDQLIHYEQYF.

This rearrangement joins TRBV11-2 to TRBJ1-3; 8 bases agree with TRBD1. With V trimmed by 6 bases and J by 2 bases, 9 bases remained unmatched. In germline, CDR1 is SGHAT, CDR2 FQNNGV. This CDR3 has 16 residues. CDR3 sequence: CASRLTGATPGNTIYF. DNA for the CDR3: TGTGCCAGCAGGCTGACAGGGGCCACCCCTGGAAACACCATATATTTT.

This clone was seen just once. The chain uses TRBV18 and TRBJ1-1; 10 bases align to TRBD1. CDR1 is KGHSH, CDR2 LQKENI, per germline. There are 15 residues in the CDR3. Trimming at V came to 2 bases and at J to 5 bases, leaving 5 bases not matched to a gene. The chain's CDR3 is CASSPRTGGRTEAFF. The CDR3 region has the DNA TGTGCCAGCTCACCAAGGACAGGGGGAAGGACTGAAGCTTTCTTT.

V gene TRBV30 combines with J gene TRBJ1-1, with D maybe TRBD1 (6 bases). Looked up from germline, CDR1 is GTSNPN and CDR2 is SVGIG (reference sequence). The CDR3 runs to 15 residues. V lost 3 bases to trimming and J lost 4 bases, with 18 bases between them. The CDR3 sequence is CAWSPGTTGATEAFF. CDR3 bases: TGTGCCTGGAGCCCCGGGACAACGGGCGCCACTGAAGCTTTCTTT.

This clone occurred once. This chain links TRBV20-1 with TRBJ2-7, with D possibly matching TRBD1 (6 bases). CDR1 is DFQATT, CDR2 SNEGSKA, per germline (reference sequence). V was shortened by 0 bases and J by 11 bases, with 11 bases between the two germline ends. The CDR3 totals 11 residues. The CDR3 loop is CSARDRTGKYF. Written as DNA, the CDR3 is TGCAGTGCTAGAGATCGCACAGGGAAGTACTTC.

The chain employs TRBV7-9 and TRBJ2-3; no firm D call. The CDR3 has 15 amino acids. V was pared by 2 bases and J by 1 base, with 10 bases between. Per germline, CDR1 SEHNR and CDR2 FQNEAQ (reference sequence). The CDR3 protein is CASSLYSLGTDTQYF. The CDR3 DNA sequence: TGTGCCAGCAGCTTATATAGCCTCGGCACAGATACGCAGTATTTT.

With respect to this clone: An end of the junction differs from the germline gene, which may be a read error. Other DNA variants within this sample encode the same CDR3. The chain employs TRBV27 and TRBJ1-2; D ambiguous. CDR3 length: 17 amino acids. Germline values: CDR1 MNHEY, CDR2 SMNVEV (reference sequence). The CDR3 spells CASSRIPVPEENYGYTF. CDR3 coding DNA: TGCGCCAGCAGCCGGATCCCCGTCCCGGAGGAAAACTATGGCTACACCTTC.

The V gene is TRBV10-3, the J gene TRBJ2-3; tentatively, D is TRBD2 (5 bases). Per germline, CDR1 ENHRY and CDR2 SYGVKD. The CDR3 extends over 14 amino acids. Trimming stripped 8 bases from V and 2 bases from J, with 14 bases between. The CDR3 coding sequence is TGTGCCATCCGCAACGGGGTGAACACAGATACGCAGTATTTT. Its protein product is CAIRNGVNTDTQYF.

The chain is built from TRBV6-5 and TRBJ2-1, with TRBD1 identical over 8 bases. Germline CDR1 reads MNHEY; CDR2 reads SVGAGI. The V gene end was trimmed by 5 bases and the J gene end by 9 bases; junction bases not matched to a gene: 9. CDR3 length: 14 amino acids. CDR3 sequence: CASSDRTGKGEQFF. DNA of the CDR3: TGTGCCAGCAGTGATAGGACAGGGAAGGGTGAGCAGTTCTTC.

The V call is TRBV5-5, the J call TRBJ1-2; D remains ambiguous. Looked up from germline, CDR1 is SGHKS and CDR2 is YYEKEE (reference sequence). The CDR3 has 15 residues. V lost 0 bases to trimming and J lost 9 bases, with 18 bases between them. In nucleotides, the CDR3 is TGTGCCAGCAGCTTGGGCTACGGGAGGAAGTCGAGCTACACCTTC. This encodes CASSLGYGRKSSYTF.

This clone was observed a single time. J is TRBJ2-1 and V is TRBV6-1; D is unclear. With 4 bases removed from V and 6 bases from J, the gap between germline ends came to 7 bases. The CDR3 runs to 12 residues. Germline CDR1 and CDR2: MNHNS and SASEGT. The CDR3 sequence is CASSGQINEQFF. DNA for the CDR3: TGTGCCAGCAGTGGCCAGATCAATGAGCAGTTCTTC.

This clone has only a few counts. This rearrangement joins TRBV7-8 to TRBJ2-2, with 9 bases lining up with TRBD1. This CDR3 has 15 amino acids. The trim removed 8 bases at V and 4 bases at J, leaving 8 bases unmatched. The germline CDR1 and CDR2 sequences are SGHVS and FQNEAQ. The CDR3 region is CASGLGDRVTGELFF. For the CDR3, the DNA is TGTGCCAGCGGCCTGGGGGACAGGGTCACCGGGGAGCTGTTTTTT.